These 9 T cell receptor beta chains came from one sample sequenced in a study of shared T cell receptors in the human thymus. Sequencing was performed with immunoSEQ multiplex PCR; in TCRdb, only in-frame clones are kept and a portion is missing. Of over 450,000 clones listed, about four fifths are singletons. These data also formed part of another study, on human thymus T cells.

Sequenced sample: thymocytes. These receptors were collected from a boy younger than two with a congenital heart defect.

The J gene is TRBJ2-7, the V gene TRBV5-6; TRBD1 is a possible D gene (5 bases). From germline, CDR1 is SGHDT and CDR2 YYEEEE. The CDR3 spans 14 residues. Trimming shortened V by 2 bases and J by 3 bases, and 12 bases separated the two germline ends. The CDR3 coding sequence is TGTGCCAGCAGCTTCACCAGGGTAGACTACGAGCAGTACTTC. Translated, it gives CASSFTRVDYEQYF.

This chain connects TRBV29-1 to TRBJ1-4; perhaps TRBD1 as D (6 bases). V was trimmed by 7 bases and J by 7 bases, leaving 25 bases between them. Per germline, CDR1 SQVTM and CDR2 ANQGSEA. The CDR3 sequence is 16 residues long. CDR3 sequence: CSAKLYTGNSSEKLFF. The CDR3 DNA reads TGCAGCGCTAAACTCTACACAGGGAACTCCTCTGAAAAACTGTTTTTT.

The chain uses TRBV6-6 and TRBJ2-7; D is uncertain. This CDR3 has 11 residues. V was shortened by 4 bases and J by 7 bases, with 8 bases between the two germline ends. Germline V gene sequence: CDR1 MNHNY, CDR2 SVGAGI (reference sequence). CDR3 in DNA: TGTGCCAGCAGTTTGACACGGGAGCAGTACTTC. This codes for CASSLTREQYF.

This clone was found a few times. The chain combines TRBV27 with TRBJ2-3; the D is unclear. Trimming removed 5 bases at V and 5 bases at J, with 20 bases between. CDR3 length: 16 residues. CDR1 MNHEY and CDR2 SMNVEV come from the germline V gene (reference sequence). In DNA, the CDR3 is TGTGCCAGCAGTCCCCGTAACCCCCAGCGAGGAGATACGCAGTATTTT. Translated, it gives CASSPRNPQRGDTQYF.

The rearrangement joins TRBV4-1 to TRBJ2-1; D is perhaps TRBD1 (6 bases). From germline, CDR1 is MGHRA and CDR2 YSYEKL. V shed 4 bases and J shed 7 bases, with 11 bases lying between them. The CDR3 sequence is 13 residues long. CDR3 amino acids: CASSPGQLNEQFF. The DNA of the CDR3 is TGCGCCAGCAGCCCCGGACAGTTGAATGAGCAGTTCTTC.

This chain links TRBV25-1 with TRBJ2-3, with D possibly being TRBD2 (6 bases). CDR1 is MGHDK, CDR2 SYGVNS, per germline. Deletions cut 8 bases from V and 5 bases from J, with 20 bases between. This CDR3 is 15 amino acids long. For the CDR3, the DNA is TGTGCCAGCTCCTGGAGCGGGCTGGGTCGAGATACGCAGTATTTT. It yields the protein CASSWSGLGRDTQYF.

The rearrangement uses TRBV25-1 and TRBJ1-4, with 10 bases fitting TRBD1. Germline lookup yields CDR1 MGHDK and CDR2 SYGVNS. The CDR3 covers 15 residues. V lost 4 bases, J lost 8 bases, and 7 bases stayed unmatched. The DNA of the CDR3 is TGTGCCAGCAGTGGAGACAGGGGGCGATACGAAAAACTGTTTTTT. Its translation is CASSGDRGRYEKLFF. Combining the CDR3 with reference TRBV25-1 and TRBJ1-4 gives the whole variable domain EADIYQTPRYLVIGTGKKITLECSQTMGHDKMYWYQQDPGMELHLIHYSYGVNSTEKGDLSSESTVSRIRTEHFPLTLESARPSHTSQYLCASSGDRGRYEKLFFGSGTQLSVL.

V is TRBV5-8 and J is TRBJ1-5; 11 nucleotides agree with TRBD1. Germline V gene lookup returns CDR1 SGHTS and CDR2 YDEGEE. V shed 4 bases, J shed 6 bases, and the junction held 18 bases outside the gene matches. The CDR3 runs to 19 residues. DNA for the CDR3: TGTGCCAGCAGCCTAAAGCCGGGACAGGGGGATAGAATAACTCAGCCCCAGCATTTT. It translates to CASSLKPGQGDRITQPQHF.

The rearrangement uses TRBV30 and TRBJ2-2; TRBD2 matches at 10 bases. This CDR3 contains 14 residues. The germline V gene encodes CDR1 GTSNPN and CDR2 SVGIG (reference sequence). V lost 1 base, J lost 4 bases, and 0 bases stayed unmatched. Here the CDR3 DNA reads TGTGCCTGGAGTGGACTAGCGGGCACCGGGGAGCTGTTTTTT. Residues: CAWSGLAGTGELFF.